This T cell receptor (beta chain) stems from a study of shared clonotypes between healthy human individuals. Notes on the study in general: Generally, naive subsets came out with larger estimated richness than memory subsets.

This clone was observed a single time. The antigen remains undetermined. This CDR3 has 14 amino acids. V lost 5 bases, J lost 5 bases, and 13 bases lay in between. In germline, CDR1 is SSHAT, CDR2 FNYEAQ (reference sequence). The assay was immunoSEQ multiplex PCR, and TCRdb's table has in-frame clones only and misses some. The sample holds under 200,000 clones, 90% to 95% seen once. Each of the donors was a healthy adult who was HIV-negative and had not had a recent acute infection or vaccination. Donors, without exception, were Caucasian adults residing in Nashville, Tennessee. The authors divided CD4+ cells into CD45RA+ naive and CD45RA-negative memory subsets.

Sequenced material: naive CD4+ T cells sorted from blood. As to subset: CD45RA+ positively selected. This receptor was taken from a woman aged 25 to 39 in good health. The chain couples TRBV7-7 to TRBJ2-1; D is possibly TRBD1 (5 bases). CDR3 DNA sequence: TGTGCCAGCAGCGCAGGGCGTTGGGACAATGAGCAGTTCTTC. It specifies CASSAGRWDNEQFF.